This TCR beta chain was captured in a study of blood T cell repertoires in COVID-19. The method was immunoSEQ multiplex PCR; TCRdb's version includes in-frame clones alone and lacks a portion of them. The table lists about 130,000 clones, 65% to 90% of them singletons. The count of this clone is one. Deletions cut 0 bases from V and 0 bases from J, with 6 bases between. The CDR3 is made up of 15 amino acids. Germline lookup yields CDR1 GTSNPN and CDR2 SVGIG (reference sequence). Participants were aged about 18 to 90 years, lived in under 30 US areas, and enrolled virtually. Allocation to cohorts depended on clinical history reported by the participants.

Sequences were obtained from PBMCs or T cells enriched from blood (not recorded which). V usage is TRBV30 and J usage is TRBJ1-6; the D is unclear. The clonotype originates from a woman aged 45-59 years who had recovered from COVID-19. The CDR3 protein is CAWSVGSSYNSPLHF. Here the CDR3 DNA reads TGTGCCTGGAGTGTGGGGAGCTCCTATAATTCACCCCTCCACTTT.